A single sample gave rise to the 29 T cell receptor beta chains below, sequenced in a study of blood T cells in healthy people across ages. PCR was performed a second time for roughly 7 to 11 cycles using a sample-barcoded 5' primer and a J-beta primer mix. One entry per CDR3 protein results from TCRdb running MiXCR on the 5' RACE reads. The repertoire holds 1.5 million to 2 million distinct CDR3 sequences, with approximately 40% as singletons. Sequenced material: blood. The receptor source for this set is a human donor in good health.

A note on this clonotype: At one boundary the junction diverges from the germline segment, which might be a read error. The V gene is TRBV9, the J gene TRBJ2-3; TRBD2 agrees at 8 bases. This CDR3 has 18 residues. Germline V lookup: CDR1 SGDLS, CDR2 YYNGEE. CDR3 amino acids: CVSSVGPAGVRGTDTQYF. CDR3 bases: TGTGTCAGCAGCGTAGGGCCAGCGGGGGTTCGGGGGACAGATACGCAGTATTTT.

A remark on this clonotype: It is unclear where the CDR3 begins or ends on the DNA, so no DNA is shown, and the CDR3 is as TCRdb lists it. The chain couples TRBV7-8 to TRBJ1-6. From its first to its last residue, the CDR3 has 23 amino acids. CDR1 and CDR2 from the germline V gene are SGHVS and FQNEAQ. The CDR3 protein is CASSLAHSNEQFFGPTTGSPLHF.

The genes are TRBV6-6 and TRBJ2-3; D is uncertain. With 5 bases removed from V and 2 bases from J, the gap between germline ends came to 8 bases. Germline assignment: CDR1 MNHNY and CDR2 SVGAGI (reference sequence). CDR3 length equals 13 residues. This chain's CDR3 is CASSQPDTDTQYF. The CDR3 DNA is TGTGCCAGCAGTCAGCCAGACACAGATACGCAGTATTTT.

The chain carries TRBV5-1 and TRBJ2-1; 9 bases match TRBD1. The CDR3 spans 14 residues. Germline CDR1 reads SGHRS; CDR2 reads YFSETQ. V lost 4 bases and J lost 7; bases outside the gene matches: 6. The CDR3: CASSVGQGLNEQFF. As DNA, the CDR3 is TGCGCCAGCAGCGTGGGACAGGGATTAAATGAGCAGTTCTTC.

This clonotype was observed a handful of times. The chain is built from TRBV29-1 and TRBJ1-2; TRBD1 matches 11 bases. The V gene end was trimmed by 8 bases and the J gene end by 7 bases; junction bases not matched to a gene: 9. The CDR3 extends over 13 amino acids. Looked up from germline, CDR1 is SQVTM and CDR2 is ANQGSEA. CDR3 loop: CSLWDRGKFGYTF. The CDR3 nucleotides read TGCAGCCTGTGGGACAGGGGGAAGTTTGGCTACACCTTC.

The V and J genes are TRBV20-1 and TRBJ2-1; TRBD1 matches at 11 bases. This CDR3 is 14 amino acids long. Germline CDR1 DFQATT, CDR2 SNEGSKA (reference sequence). Trimming took 5 bases from V and 2 from J; bases not matched to a gene: 2. CDR3 amino acids: CSAPGQGAYNEQFF. For the CDR3, the DNA is TGCAGTGCTCCGGGACAGGGGGCCTACAATGAGCAGTTCTTC.

The genes are TRBV29-1 and TRBJ2-1; possible D gene TRBD2, 7 bases. The CDR3 has 14 residues. V was pared by 6 bases and J by 8 bases, with 20 bases between. Germline-derived CDR1 and CDR2 are SQVTM and ANQGSEA. The chain's CDR3 is CSVASSGGAYEQFF. CDR3 bases: TGCAGCGTGGCATCTAGTGGGGGGGCCTATGAGCAGTTCTTC.

This clonotype has just a few counts. This chain connects TRBV6-5 to TRBJ1-2; D not resolved. This CDR3 has 15 residues. CDR1 and CDR2 (germline): MNHEY, SVGAGI. The germline V and J ends were trimmed by 4 bases and 2 bases, with 14 bases remaining between them. CDR3: CASSSGPPANYGYTF. The CDR3, as DNA: TGTGCCAGCAGTTCCGGGCCCCCGGCGAACTATGGCTACACCTTC.

The CDR3 protein is CASSSPGQPSTDTQYF. In DNA form, the CDR3 reads TGCGCCAGCAGCTCACCAGGACAGCCCAGCACAGATACGCAGTATTTT. The rearrangement joins TRBV5-1 to TRBJ2-3; TRBD1 might be the D (6 bases). The CDR3 has 16 residues. The germline V and J ends were trimmed by 3 bases and 0 bases, with 14 bases remaining between them. Per the germline V gene, CDR1 is SGHRS and CDR2 is YFSETQ.

This chain connects TRBV7-2 to TRBJ1-2, with a possible D match to TRBD1 (5 bases). This CDR3 is 18 amino acids long. V was pared by 5 bases and J by 5 bases, with 27 bases between. The germline V gene encodes CDR1 SGHTA and CDR2 FQGNSA. The CDR3 DNA follows: TGTGCCAGCAGCACGGTTCCGGGACGCAACCGAGGGGAGTATGGCTACACCTTC. It specifies CASSTVPGRNRGEYGYTF.

This clonotype was found a few times. The rearrangement joins TRBV29-1 to TRBJ2-3; no clear D gene. The V end lost 4 bases, the J end lost 3 bases, and 5 bases lay between the germline ends. The CDR3 is made up of 11 amino acids. Germline-derived CDR1 and CDR2 are SQVTM and ANQGSEA. The CDR3 here is CSVALTDTQYF. The CDR3 nucleotides are TGCAGCGTTGCTTTGACAGATACGCAGTATTTT.

DNA for the CDR3: TGTGCCAGCAGCGCCCTGGGCGGGGGTCAAGAGACCCAGTACTTC. It is translated as CASSALGGGQETQYF. V gene TRBV7-2 combines with J gene TRBJ2-5; TRBD2 agrees at 7 bases. This CDR3 has 15 amino acids. The V gene's germline CDR1 is SGHTA and CDR2 FQGNSA. V shed 5 bases and J 2 bases; nucleotides not matched to a gene: 8.

This clonotype was recorded a few times. This sequence joins TRBV5-1 and TRBJ2-7; D might be TRBD2 (6 bases). This CDR3 spans 14 amino acids. V lost 5 bases and J lost 5, with 17 bases in between. CDR1 and CDR2 from the germline V gene are SGHRS and YFSETQ. CDR3 protein: CASSTGGSRNEQYF. The DNA for the CDR3 is TGCGCCAGCAGTACCGGGGGATCGAGGAACGAGCAGTACTTC.

The chain is built from TRBV10-3 and TRBJ1-1, with 7 positions matching TRBD1. This CDR3 contains 13 residues. Germline V gene sequence: CDR1 ENHRY, CDR2 SYGVKD. V lost 10 bases to trimming and J lost 6 bases; unmatched junction nucleotides: 11. In DNA, the CDR3 is TGTGCCACCTGGGACAGAGTTTCGGCTGAAGCTTTCTTT. This translates into CATWDRVSAEAFF.

This chain connects TRBV12-3 or TRBV12-4 to TRBJ2-1; TRBD1 matches 9 bases. The V segment lost 10 bases and the J segment 7 bases; nucleotides outside the gene matches: 8. The CDR3 is 13 residues long. CDR3 bases: TGTGCCACCAGGGGGACAGGGATGAATGAGCAGTTCTTC. Protein: CATRGTGMNEQFF.

The genes are TRBV10-3 and TRBJ2-1; either TRBD1 or TRBD2 may fit D (5 bases each). CDR1 is ENHRY, CDR2 SYGVKD, per germline. V shed 7 bases and J shed 7 bases, with 23 bases lying between them. The CDR3 has 16 amino acids. DNA for the CDR3: TGTGCCATCACCCGGTCGGTTGCAGGGCGCGGGAATGAGCAGTTCTTC. Its protein is CAITRSVAGRGNEQFF.

This sequence joins TRBV20-1 and TRBJ1-2; TRBD1 might be the D (6 bases). Germline loops: CDR1 DFQATT, CDR2 SNEGSKA (reference sequence). Trimming left V 0 bases short and J 7 bases short, with 15 bases between. The length of the CDR3 is 14 residues. CDR3 nucleotide sequence: TGCAGTGCTAGAGATCAGACAGGTCTAACTGGCTACACCTTC. It translates to CSARDQTGLTGYTF.

This clonotype has more than one count but fewer than ten. CDR3 DNA sequence: TGTGCCAGCAGTTCCGGGACAGCGAAGAATCAGCCCCAGCATTTT. Protein product: CASSSGTAKNQPQHF. The rearrangement links TRBV12-3 or TRBV12-4 to TRBJ1-5; 7 bases fit TRBD1. Trimming cost V 4 bases and J 4 bases; bases outside gene matches: 7. The CDR3 spans 15 residues.

This clonotype was counted between two and nine times. The rearrangement uses TRBV6-4 and TRBJ1-1; D call uncertain. This CDR3 region has 14 residues. CDR1 is MRHNA, CDR2 SNTAGT, per germline. The V and J ends lost 5 bases and 5 bases respectively, with 15 bases between them. The CDR3 loop reads CASSKSSQLTEAFF. The CDR3 region has the DNA TGTGCCAGCAGTAAGTCCAGCCAGTTAACTGAAGCTTTCTTT.

The chain is built from TRBV6-5 and TRBJ1-6; 7 bases fit TRBD1. J was trimmed by 9 bases and V by 2 bases; bases with no gene match: 10. The germline CDR1 and CDR2 sequences are MNHEY and SVGAGI. The CDR3 contains 16 residues. The CDR3 spells CASSYQKGTDCSPLHF. In DNA form, the CDR3 reads TGTGCCAGCAGTTACCAGAAGGGGACAGACTGTTCACCCCTCCACTTT.

This clonotype showed up just a few times. J is TRBJ2-1 and V is TRBV10-3; D is perhaps TRBD1 (6 bases). The V end was cut by 0 bases, the J end by 3 bases, with 12 bases between. The CDR3 runs 16 residues. Germline-derived CDR1 and CDR2 are ENHRY and SYGVKD. The chain's CDR3 is CAISESGGQFYNEQFF. In DNA, the CDR3 is TGTGCCATCAGTGAGTCTGGTGGACAGTTCTACAATGAGCAGTTCTTC.

This sequence joins TRBV5-1 and TRBJ2-4, with D unresolved. The DNA end favors TRBJ2-7, so the J call may be wrong. The V gene's germline CDR1 is SGHRS and CDR2 YFSETQ. CDR3 length: 14 amino acids. The CDR3 DNA follows: TGCGCCAGCAGCTCAGACTCCCGGGTATACGAGCAGTACTTC. Translated: CASSSDSRVYEQYF.

V is TRBV6-5 and J is TRBJ1-2; D is uncertain. Germline CDR1 MNHEY, CDR2 SVGAGI. CDR3 length equals 15 residues. V was trimmed by 6 bases and J by 2 bases, leaving 16 bases between them. CDR3 residues: CASRGTQVPNYGYTF. In DNA form, the CDR3 reads TGTGCCAGCAGGGGAACTCAGGTGCCGAACTATGGCTACACCTTC.

The genes are TRBV14 and TRBJ2-7; D remains ambiguous. The CDR3 sequence is 16 residues long. Trimming removed 0 bases at V and 3 bases at J, with 15 bases between. From germline, CDR1 is SGHDN and CDR2 FVKESK. The CDR3, as DNA: TGTGCCAGCAGCCAAGACCCCCGACACGCGCACTACGAGCAGTACTTC. Its translation: CASSQDPRHAHYEQYF.

The chain is built from TRBV10-3 and TRBJ1-1; 9 positions agree with TRBD1. Germline trimming cut 10 bases from V and 3 bases from J; bases unmatched to any gene: 12. Germline V gene data show CDR1 as ENHRY and CDR2 as SYGVKD. This CDR3 has 15 amino acids. CDR3 protein: CATGTGIQGDTEAFF. The CDR3 region has the DNA TGTGCCACCGGGACAGGGATTCAGGGGGACACTGAAGCTTTCTTT.

This clonotype was observed a single time. The chain uses TRBV5-6 and TRBJ2-2, with D perhaps matching TRBD2 (6 bases). CDR1 is SGHDT, CDR2 YYEEEE, per germline. This CDR3 has 15 residues. The V and J ends lost 3 bases and 8 bases respectively, with 17 bases between them. CDR3 bases: TGTGCCAGCAGCTCCCTCGGCGGGGCGGAAGGGGAGCTGTTTTTT. Translation: CASSSLGGAEGELFF.

This rearrangement joins TRBV7-2 to TRBJ1-1, with D maybe TRBD1 (5 bases). The CDR3 length is 14 residues. Germline-derived CDR1 and CDR2 are SGHTA and FQGNSA. Trimming stripped 6 bases from V and 0 bases from J, with 11 bases between. CDR3 DNA sequence: TGTGCCAGCAGACCGGACACGTTGAACACTGAAGCTTTCTTT. This gives the protein CASRPDTLNTEAFF.

The chain recombines TRBV6-6 with TRBJ1-1; 8 bases line up with TRBD1. From germline, CDR1 is MNHNY and CDR2 SVGAGI (reference sequence). The CDR3 totals 14 residues. J gave up 5 bases and V 2 bases, and 4 bases lay outside the gene matches. CDR3 sequence reads: CASSYGQGITEAFF. CDR3 nucleotides: TGTGCCAGCAGTTACGGACAGGGAATAACTGAAGCTTTCTTT.

This chain uses TRBV5-1 with TRBJ1-1, with D uncertain. The V gene lost 0 bases and the J gene lost 11 bases, with 14 bases spanning the gap. This CDR3 contains 13 residues. The germline gives CDR1 SGHRS, CDR2 YFSETQ. DNA of the CDR3: TGCGCCAGCAGCTTGGATACGACTGTGGAGGCTTTCTTT. This gives the protein CASSLDTTVEAFF.